The 12 T cell receptor beta chains in this list originate from one sample, sequenced in a study of blood T cell repertoires in COVID-19. TCRdb keeps only in-frame clones here, not all; method: immunoSEQ multiplex PCR. The sample holds about 270,000 clones, roughly 91% seen once. The sample comprised PBMCs or T cells enriched from blood (not recorded which). The origin of the receptors is a woman aged 60-70 years who had recovered from COVID-19.

The table lists this clone with a few counts. The chain employs TRBV28 and TRBJ2-3; 7 nucleotides align to TRBD2. After removal of 6 bases from V and 2 bases from J, the junction contained 5 bases not matched to a gene. The CDR3 totals 14 residues. Germline CDR1 MDHEN, CDR2 SYDVKM. The CDR3, as DNA: TGTGCCAGCAGCCCCGGGACTAACACAGATACGCAGTATTTT. Protein product: CASSPGTNTDTQYF.

The chain employs TRBV28 and TRBJ1-4; tentatively, D is TRBD1 (5 bases). This CDR3 contains 14 residues. CDR1 is MDHEN, CDR2 SYDVKM, per germline. The V end lost 3 bases, the J end lost 8 bases, and 13 bases lay between the germline ends. Here the CDR3 reads CASSLGGKREKLFF. The CDR3 coding sequence is TGTGCCAGCAGTTTGGGGGGAAAAAGAGAAAAACTGTTTTTT.

A few counts support this clone. The chain is built from TRBV4-2 and TRBJ1-4; tentative D call: TRBD1 (6 bases). Germline-derived CDR1 and CDR2 are LGHNA and YNFKEQ. V was trimmed by 3 bases and J by 5 bases, leaving 16 bases between them. The CDR3 consists of 16 residues. CDR3 protein: CASSQDLQGLNEKLFF. CDR3 in DNA: TGTGCCAGCAGCCAGGACCTACAGGGCCTGAATGAAAAACTGTTTTTT.

The genes are TRBV7-3 and TRBJ1-6; TRBD1 matches at 9 bases. Germline V gives CDR1 SGHTA, CDR2 FQGTGA. V gave up 6 bases and J gave up 4 bases; unmatched junction bases: 4. This CDR3 is built from 15 residues. CDR3 loop: CASSPGTGYNSPLHF. DNA of the CDR3: TGTGCCAGCAGTCCTGGGACAGGGTATAATTCACCCCTCCACTTT.

The genes are TRBV2 and TRBJ1-1; D possibly corresponds to TRBD1 (6 bases). The V end was cut by 7 bases, the J end by 2 bases, with 11 bases between. Germline loops: CDR1 SNHLY, CDR2 FYNNEI. CDR3 length: 13 amino acids. DNA for the CDR3: TGTGCCAGCAAGGGACAACCCAACACTGAAGCTTTCTTT. Its translation: CASKGQPNTEAFF.

This sequence joins TRBV19 and TRBJ2-1, with D possibly being TRBD2 (5 bases). Trimming took 6 bases from V and 0 from J, leaving 12 bases between them. This CDR3 comprises 15 residues. Germline assignment: CDR1 LNHDA and CDR2 SQIVND (reference sequence). Here the CDR3 reads CASSRSGDSYNEQFF. CDR3 DNA sequence: TGTGCCAGTAGCCGGAGCGGCGACTCCTACAATGAGCAGTTCTTC.

The V and J genes are TRBV27 and TRBJ1-2, with D maybe TRBD1 (6 bases). The CDR3 contains 14 residues. V shed 5 bases and J shed 4 bases, with 14 bases lying between them. Germline CDR1 MNHEY, CDR2 SMNVEV (reference sequence). In nucleotides, the CDR3 is TGTGCCAGCAGTATCAGGGGCCCGCCCTATGGCTACACCTTC. The encoded protein is CASSIRGPPYGYTF.

V is TRBV5-1 and J is TRBJ1-5; tentatively, D is TRBD1 (6 bases). The CDR3 runs 15 residues. V lost 0 bases, J lost 6 bases, and 13 bases lay in between. Germline CDR1 and CDR2: SGHRS and YFSETQ. CDR3 loop: CASSLGGQTSQPQHF. The DNA of the CDR3 is TGCGCCAGCAGCTTGGGGGGGCAGACGAGTCAGCCCCAGCATTTT.

This clone was counted a single time. The same CDR3 arises from other DNA sequences in this sample as well. The chain employs TRBV2 and TRBJ2-3; TRBD1 matches 9 bases. Losses at the gene ends were 8 bases for V and 1 base for J; bases not matched to a gene: 7. Germline values: CDR1 SNHLY, CDR2 FYNNEI. The CDR3 consists of 15 residues. Written as DNA, the CDR3 is TGTGCCAGCTCCAGGCGGACAGGGGGCACAGATACGCAGTATTTT. This gives the protein CASSRRTGGTDTQYF. Drawing the rest from reference TRBV2 and TRBJ2-3, the complete variable domain is EPEVTQTPSHQVTQMGQEVILRCVPISNHLYFYWYRQILGQKVEFLVSFYNNEISEKSEIFDDQFSVERPDGSNFTLKIRSTKLEDSAMYFCASSRRTGGTDTQYFGPGTRLTVL.

The chain combines TRBV2 with TRBJ2-7; unclear D gene. In germline, CDR1 is SNHLY, CDR2 FYNNEI. Trimming removed 4 bases at V and 3 bases at J, with 13 bases between. The CDR3 is made up of 14 amino acids. CDR3 nucleotide sequence: TGTGCCAGCAGTGGGTTGTACCTCAGCTACGAGCAGTACTTC. Translated: CASSGLYLSYEQYF.

The CDR3 sequence: CAATIRGTGELFF. The CDR3 DNA reads TGTGCCGCCACTATCCGAGGGACCGGGGAGCTGTTTTTT. This rearrangement joins TRBV3-1 (or the pseudogene TRBV3-2) to TRBJ2-2; tentative D call: TRBD2 (5 bases). The length of the CDR3 is 13 residues. V was pared by 11 bases and J by 5 bases, with 15 bases between. The germline gives CDR1 LGHDT, CDR2 YNNKEL (reference sequence).

The gene calls are TRBV10-2 and TRBJ1-5; no reliable D call. The length of the CDR3 is 13 residues. Germline CDR1 and CDR2: WSHSY and SAAADI. Trimming took 2 bases from V and 2 from J, leaving 4 bases between them. CDR3 nucleotides: TGCGCCAGCAGTGAGCAGGGCAATCAGCCCCAGCATTTT. This codes for CASSEQGNQPQHF.